This TCR beta chain appears in the sequencing data of a study of blood T cell repertoires in COVID-19. For the study at large: The United States, Italy and Spain provided the acute and convalescent COVID-19 samples.

The protocol was immunoSEQ multiplex PCR, while the TCRdb copy is restricted to in-frame clones and leaves out a portion. Of 140,000 to 150,000 clones in the sample, around 90% were seen once. Germline V gene sequence: CDR1 MNHNY, CDR2 SVGAGI (reference sequence). CDR3 length: 15 residues. Trimming at V came to 8 bases and at J to 5 bases, leaving 11 bases not matched to a gene. The source is a woman aged 35 to 49 who had been exposed to COVID-19. The sample consisted of PBMCs or T cells enriched from blood (not recorded which). The chain joins TRBV6-6 to TRBJ2-5; TRBD2 matches at 10 bases. CDR3 loop: CASFGSGGARETQYF. The CDR3, as DNA: TGTGCCAGCTTTGGGAGCGGGGGGGCAAGGGAGACCCAGTACTTC.